One T cell receptor (beta chain) is described in this entry. The sample is drawn from a study of cytomegalovirus exposure and HLA in healthy donors. The CDR3 has 16 amino acids. The germline CDR1 and CDR2 sequences are MDHEN and SYDVKM. V was clipped by 6 bases and J by 6 bases; unmatched bases: 13. Using immunoSEQ multiplex PCR, the repertoire was profiled, and TCRdb retains in-frame clones only, with some absent. The table lists more than 95,000 clones, approximately 94% of them singletons. Sequenced input: PBMCs. The genes are TRBV28 and TRBJ2-1, with 8 bases lining up with TRBD2. This clonotype originated in a woman under 30 in good health and CMV-seronegative. Here the CDR3 DNA reads TGTGCCAGCAGCCCAGCGGGGGCTCCCGTCCTCAATGAGCAGTTCTTC. Encoded protein: CASSPAGAPVLNEQFF.